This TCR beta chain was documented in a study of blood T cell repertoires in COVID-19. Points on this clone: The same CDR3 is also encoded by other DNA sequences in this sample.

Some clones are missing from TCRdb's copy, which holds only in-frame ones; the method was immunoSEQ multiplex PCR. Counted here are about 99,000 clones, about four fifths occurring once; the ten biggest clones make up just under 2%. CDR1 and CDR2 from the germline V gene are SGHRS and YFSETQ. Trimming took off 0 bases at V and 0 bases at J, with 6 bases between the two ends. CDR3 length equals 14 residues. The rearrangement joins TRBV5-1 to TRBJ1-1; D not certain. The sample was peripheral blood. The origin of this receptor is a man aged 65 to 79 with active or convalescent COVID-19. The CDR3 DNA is TGCGCCAGCAGCTTGGCGCAGTTGAACACTGAAGCTTTCTTT. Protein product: CASSLAQLNTEAFF.